This T cell receptor beta chain was documented in a study of T cells after yellow fever vaccination. General study points: CD4 and CD8 compartments shared a small share of clonotypes. The booster response re-showed most primary clones: approximately 97% CD4, approximately 90% CD8. Abundant bulk-population clonotypes could contaminate the FACS-sorted repertoires.

TCR cDNA, made by 5'RACE template switching, carried an added universal primer site and UMIs. TCRdb called the 5' RACE reads again in MiXCR, with one record for every CDR3 protein. The table lists 300,000 or so distinct CDR3 sequences, 10% to 15% of them singletons, with around 0.55% in the top ten. This CDR3 has 11 amino acids. The V gene lost 3 bases and the J gene lost 12 bases, with 12 bases spanning the gap. Germline V gives CDR1 DFQATT, CDR2 SNEGSKA (reference sequence). This clonotype occurred a few times. What it binds is unknown. This rearrangement joins TRBV20-1 to TRBJ2-1, with D perhaps matching TRBD1 (5 bases). This receptor was obtained from a man aged 25-40 years who received the YFV17D yellow fever vaccine. Sequencing used CD4+ T cells sorted from PBMCs, obtained 45 days after the yellow fever booster vaccination. CDR3 coding DNA: TGCAGTGCTAGCTCGGTCCAGGGGCAGTTCTTC. Protein: CSASSVQGQFF.